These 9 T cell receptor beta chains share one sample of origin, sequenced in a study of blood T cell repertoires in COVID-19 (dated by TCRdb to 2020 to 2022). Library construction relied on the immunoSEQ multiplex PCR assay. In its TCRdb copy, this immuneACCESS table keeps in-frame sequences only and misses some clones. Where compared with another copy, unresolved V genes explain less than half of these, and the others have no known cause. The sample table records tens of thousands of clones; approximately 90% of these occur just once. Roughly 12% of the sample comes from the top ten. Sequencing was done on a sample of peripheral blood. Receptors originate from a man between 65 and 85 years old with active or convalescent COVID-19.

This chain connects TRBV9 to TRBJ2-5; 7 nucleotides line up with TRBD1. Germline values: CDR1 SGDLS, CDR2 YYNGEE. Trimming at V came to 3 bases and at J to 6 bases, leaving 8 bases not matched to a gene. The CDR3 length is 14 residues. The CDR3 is CASSADLTGQTQYF. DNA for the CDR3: TGTGCCAGCAGCGCGGACCTGACAGGGCAGACCCAGTACTTC.

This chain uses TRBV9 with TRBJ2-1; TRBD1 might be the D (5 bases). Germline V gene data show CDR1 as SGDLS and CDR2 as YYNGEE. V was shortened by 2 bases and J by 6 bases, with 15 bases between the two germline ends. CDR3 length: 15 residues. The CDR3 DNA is TGTGCCAGCAGCGTGGACCTCGGCAGGGTCAATGAGCAGTTCTTC. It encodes CASSVDLGRVNEQFF.

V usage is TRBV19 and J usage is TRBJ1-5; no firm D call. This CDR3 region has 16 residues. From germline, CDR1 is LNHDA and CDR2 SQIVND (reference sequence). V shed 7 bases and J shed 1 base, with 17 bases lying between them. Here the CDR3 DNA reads TGTGCCAGTAAATTGGAGGGATCCAGGAGCAATCAGCCCCAGCATTTT. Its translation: CASKLEGSRSNQPQHF. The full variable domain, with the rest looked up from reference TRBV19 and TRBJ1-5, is DGGITQSPKYLFRKEGQNVTLSCEQNLNHDAMYWYRQDPGQGLRLIYYSQIVNDFQKGDIAEGYSVSREKKESFPLTVTSAQKNPTAFYLCASKLEGSRSNQPQHFGDGTRLSIL.

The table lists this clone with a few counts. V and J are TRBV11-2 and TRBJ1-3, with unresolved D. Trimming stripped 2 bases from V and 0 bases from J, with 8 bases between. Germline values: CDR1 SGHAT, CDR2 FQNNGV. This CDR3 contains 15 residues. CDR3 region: CASSLTYSSGNTIYF. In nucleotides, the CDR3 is TGTGCCAGCAGCTTAACCTATAGCTCTGGAAACACCATATATTTT.

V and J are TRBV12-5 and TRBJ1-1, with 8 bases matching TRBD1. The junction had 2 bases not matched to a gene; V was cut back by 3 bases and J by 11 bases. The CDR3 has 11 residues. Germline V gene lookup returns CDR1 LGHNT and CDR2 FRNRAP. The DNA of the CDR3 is TGTGCTAGTGGTTTCCGGGACAGGGCTTTCTTT. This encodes CASGFRDRAFF.

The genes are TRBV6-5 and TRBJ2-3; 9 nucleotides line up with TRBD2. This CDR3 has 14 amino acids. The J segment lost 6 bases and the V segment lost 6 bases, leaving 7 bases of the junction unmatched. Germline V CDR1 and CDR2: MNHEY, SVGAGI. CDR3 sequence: CASRGSGGADTQYF. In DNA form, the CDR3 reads TGTGCCAGCAGGGGTAGCGGGGGTGCGGATACGCAGTATTTT.

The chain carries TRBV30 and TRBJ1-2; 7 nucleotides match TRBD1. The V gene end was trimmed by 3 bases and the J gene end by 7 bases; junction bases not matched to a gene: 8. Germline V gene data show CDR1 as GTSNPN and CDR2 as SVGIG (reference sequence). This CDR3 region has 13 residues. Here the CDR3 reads CAWSPGGSGGYTF. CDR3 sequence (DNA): TGTGCCTGGAGCCCAGGGGGATCGGGTGGCTACACCTTC. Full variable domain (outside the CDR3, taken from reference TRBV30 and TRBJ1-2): SQTIHQWPATLVQPVGSPLSLECTVEGTSNPNLYWYRQAAGRGLQLLFYSVGIGQISSEVPQNLSASRPQDRQFILSSKKLLLSDSGFYLCAWSPGGSGGYTFGSGTRLTVV.

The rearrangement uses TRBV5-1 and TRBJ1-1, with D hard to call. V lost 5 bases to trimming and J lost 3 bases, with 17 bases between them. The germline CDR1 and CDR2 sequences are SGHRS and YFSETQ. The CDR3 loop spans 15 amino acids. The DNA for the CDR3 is TGCGCCAGCAGTTCGAACGGGGAAAGGGACACTGAAGCTTTCTTT. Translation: CASSSNGERDTEAFF.

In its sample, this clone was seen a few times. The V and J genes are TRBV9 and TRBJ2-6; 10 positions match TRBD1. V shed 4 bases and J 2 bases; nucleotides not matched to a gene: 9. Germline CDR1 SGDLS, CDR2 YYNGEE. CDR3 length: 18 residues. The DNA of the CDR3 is TGTGCCAGCAGCCCCCGTCCCGGGACAGGGGCTGGGGCCAACGTCCTGACTTTC. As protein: CASSPRPGTGAGANVLTF.